These 16 T cell receptor beta chains were all obtained from the same sample, sequenced in a study of blood T cell repertoires in COVID-19. Sequencing was performed with immunoSEQ multiplex PCR; in TCRdb, only in-frame clones are kept and a portion is missing. The top ten hold approximately 1.2% of the sample, which has approximately 400,000 clones, around 87% seen once. Specimen: PBMCs or T cells enriched from blood (not recorded which). The receptors stem from a man aged 25-45 years who had recovered from COVID-19.

V and J are TRBV30 and TRBJ1-1; D gene unclear. CDR1 and CDR2 (germline): GTSNPN, SVGIG (reference sequence). The CDR3 is made up of 12 amino acids. Trimming left V 5 bases short and J 0 bases short, with 7 bases between. The CDR3: CAWGQVNTEAFF. For the CDR3, the DNA is TGTGCCTGGGGGCAGGTGAACACTGAAGCTTTCTTT.

The chain joins TRBV5-5 to TRBJ1-6; TRBD1 aligns across 8 bases. Germline V gene data show CDR1 as SGHKS and CDR2 as YYEKEE (reference sequence). The CDR3 runs 16 residues. V dropped 0 bases and J dropped 8; count of bases not matched to a gene: 7. DNA for the CDR3: TGTGCCAGCAGCTTGGACATGGGACAGGTTTATTCACCCCTCCACTTT. The encoded protein is CASSLDMGQVYSPLHF. Full variable domain (outside the CDR3, taken from reference TRBV5-5 and TRBJ1-6): DAGVTQSPTHLIKTRGQQVTLRCSPISGHKSVSWYQQVLGQGPQFIFQYYEKEERGRGNFPDRFSARQFPNYSSELNVNALLLGDSALYLCASSLDMGQVYSPLHFGNGTRLTVT.

This rearrangement joins TRBV13 to TRBJ2-7, with 9 nucleotides matching TRBD1. J gave up 2 bases and V 0 bases, and 5 bases lay outside the gene matches. The CDR3 extends over 16 amino acids. The germline V gene encodes CDR1 PRHDT and CDR2 FYEKMQ (reference sequence). CDR3 sequence: CASSLGFGTGTYEQYF. The CDR3 region has the DNA TGTGCCAGCAGCTTAGGTTTTGGGACAGGGACCTACGAGCAGTACTTC.

The V gene is TRBV5-1, the J gene TRBJ2-7, with 8 bases lining up with TRBD2. V shed 3 bases and J 1 base; nucleotides not matched to a gene: 3. The CDR3 runs to 14 residues. Germline CDR1 is SGHRS and CDR2 is YFSETQ. CDR3 in DNA: TGCGCCAGCAGCTGGAGCGGGGGATCCTACGAGCAGTACTTC. Encoded protein: CASSWSGGSYEQYF.

This chain joins TRBV7-8 and TRBJ2-5; 9 bases map to TRBD1. The CDR3 length is 14 residues. With V trimmed by 3 bases and J by 5 bases, 4 bases remained unmatched. Germline CDR1 reads SGHVS; CDR2 reads FQNEAQ. The CDR3 nucleotides read TGTGCCAGCAGCTTGGGACAGGGATACGAGACCCAGTACTTC. Translating gives CASSLGQGYETQYF.

This chain uses TRBV18 with TRBJ1-5, with TRBD1 identical over 8 bases. Per germline, CDR1 KGHSH and CDR2 LQKENI. The CDR3 totals 17 residues. V shed 2 bases, J shed 2 bases, and the junction held 8 bases outside the gene matches. CDR3 sequence reads: CASSPTGTGYGNQPQHF. Here the CDR3 DNA reads TGTGCCAGCTCACCAACCGGGACAGGTTATGGCAATCAGCCCCAGCATTTT.

This chain uses TRBV15 with TRBJ1-1; D remains ambiguous. Trimming took 1 base from V and 10 from J, leaving 10 bases between them. The germline V gene encodes CDR1 LNHNV and CDR2 YYDKDF (reference sequence). The length of the CDR3 is 12 residues. The CDR3 region has the DNA TGTGCCACCAGCAGAGTGCTTGAGAGAGCTTTCTTT. Translated: CATSRVLERAFF.

Remarks on this clone: The identical CDR3 is also encoded by other nucleotide sequences in the sample. The chain has TRBV5-4 and TRBJ2-3, with unresolved D. V lost 0 bases and J 5 bases, leaving 4 bases between the germline ends. Germline lookup yields CDR1 SGHNT and CDR2 YYREEE (reference sequence). CDR3 length: 12 amino acids. CDR3 in DNA: TGTGCCAGCAGCTTGGGAGGAGATACGCAGTATTTT. It codes for CASSLGGDTQYF.

J is TRBJ2-3 and V is TRBV18; weak D call: TRBD2 (5 bases). With 3 bases removed from V and 6 bases from J, the gap between germline ends came to 10 bases. Germline V gene sequence: CDR1 KGHSH, CDR2 LQKENI. The CDR3 has 13 residues. The CDR3: CASSPIGGDTQYF. CDR3 DNA: TGTGCCAGCTCACCGATCGGAGGCGATACGCAGTATTTT.

The chain uses TRBV10-3 and TRBJ1-2, with D uncertain. The V gene's germline CDR1 is ENHRY and CDR2 SYGVKD. CDR3 length equals 13 residues. V shed 3 bases and J shed 1 base, with 6 bases lying between them. The CDR3 loop reads CAISENSNYGYTF. CDR3 DNA: TGTGCCATCAGTGAAAACAGTAACTATGGCTACACCTTC.

This clone was seen only once. The rearrangement uses TRBV15 and TRBJ1-2; D not resolved. V was shortened by 0 bases and J by 5 bases, with 4 bases between the two germline ends. CDR1 is LNHNV, CDR2 YYDKDF, per germline (reference sequence). The CDR3 covers 12 residues. The CDR3 loop reads CATSRDEYGYTF. In DNA, the CDR3 is TGTGCCACCAGCAGAGATGAGTATGGCTACACCTTC.

The V and J genes are TRBV15 and TRBJ1-4; 10 nucleotides align to TRBD1. The CDR3 is 15 amino acids. With V trimmed by 1 base and J by 8 bases, 4 bases remained unmatched. Looked up from germline, CDR1 is LNHNV and CDR2 is YYDKDF (reference sequence). The CDR3 is CATSRGGQGREKLFF. The CDR3 region has the DNA TGTGCCACCAGCAGAGGGGGACAGGGGCGGGAAAAACTGTTTTTT.

This chain uses TRBV19 with TRBJ1-1, with D possibly matching TRBD1 (6 bases). Trimming removed 10 bases at V and 4 bases at J, with 19 bases between. Germline V gene sequence: CDR1 LNHDA, CDR2 SQIVND (reference sequence). The CDR3 is made up of 14 amino acids. This CDR3 is CATQPTLQGTEAFF. Here the CDR3 DNA reads TGTGCCACCCAACCGACCCTACAGGGCACTGAAGCTTTCTTT.

The chain recombines TRBV9 with TRBJ1-1, with D tentatively TRBD1 (5 bases). The germline gives CDR1 SGDLS, CDR2 YYNGEE. CDR3 size: 13 residues. Trimming took off 3 bases at V and 6 bases at J, with 12 bases between the two ends. The CDR3 protein is CASSALRGSEAFF. Here the CDR3 DNA reads TGTGCCAGCAGCGCCCTTAGGGGTTCTGAAGCTTTCTTT. The variable domain in full, completed from reference TRBV9 and TRBJ1-1, reads DSGVTQTPKHLITATGQRVTLRCSPRSGDLSVYWYQQSLDQGLQFLIQYYNGEERAKGNILERFSAQQFPDLHSELNLSSLELGDSALYFCASSALRGSEAFFGQGTRLTVV.

V is TRBV3-1 (or the pseudogene TRBV3-2) and J is TRBJ1-1; tentatively, D is TRBD1 (6 bases). The CDR3 totals 14 residues. V dropped 2 bases and J dropped 4 bases, with 11 bases sitting between them. Looked up from germline, CDR1 is LGHDT and CDR2 is YNNKEL (reference sequence). The CDR3 region has the DNA TGTGCCAGCAGCCAACCCACAGGGACCACTGAAGCTTTCTTT. This translates into CASSQPTGTTEAFF.

This clone has a handful of counts. V and J are TRBV10-2 and TRBJ2-2, with TRBD1 as a possible D gene (6 bases). V lost 0 bases, J lost 6 bases, and 11 bases lay in between. The germline V gene has CDR1 WSHSY and CDR2 SAAADI. CDR3 length: 15 residues. In DNA form, the CDR3 reads TGCGCCAGCAGTGAGTCACGGACAGAGCCCGGGGAGCTGTTTTTT. This gives the protein CASSESRTEPGELFF.